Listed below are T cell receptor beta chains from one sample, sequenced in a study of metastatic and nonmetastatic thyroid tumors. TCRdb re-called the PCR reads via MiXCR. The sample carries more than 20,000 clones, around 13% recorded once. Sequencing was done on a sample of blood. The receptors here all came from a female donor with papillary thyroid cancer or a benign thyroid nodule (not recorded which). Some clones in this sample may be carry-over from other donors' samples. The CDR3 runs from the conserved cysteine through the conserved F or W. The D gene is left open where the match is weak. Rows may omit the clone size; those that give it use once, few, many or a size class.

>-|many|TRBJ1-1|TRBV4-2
TGTGCCAGCAGCCAAGATAGTAGGGTCGGGGCTTTCTTT
CASSQDSRVGAFF
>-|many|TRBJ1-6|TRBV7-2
TGTGCCAGCAGCTCTGGACAGATCTATAATTCACCCCTCCACTTT
CASSSGQIYNSPLHF
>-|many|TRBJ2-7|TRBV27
TGTGCCAGCAGGCTGGGGGCTAGCGGCTCCTACGAGCAGTACTTC
CASRLGASGSYEQYF
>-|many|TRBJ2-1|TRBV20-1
TGCAGTGCCCCTAACGGGAGTTGGTCCTACAATGAGCAGTTCTTC
CSAPNGSWSYNEQFF
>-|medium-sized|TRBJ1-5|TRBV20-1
TGCAGTGCTCAACGCACGGGTGGAGGCAATCAGCCCCAGCATTTT
CSAQRTGGGNQPQHF
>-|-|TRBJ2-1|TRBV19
TGTGCCAGTAGTATTGGTATCGACAGTACAGTGAATGAGCAGTTCTTC
CASSIGIDSTVNEQFF
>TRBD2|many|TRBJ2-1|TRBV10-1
TGCGCCAGCAGTGAACTAGCGGATTACAATGAGCAGTTCTTC
CASSELADYNEQFF
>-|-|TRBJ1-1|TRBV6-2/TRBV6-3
TGTGCCAGCAGTTACTCGCGGGGGGTAGACACTGAAGCTTCCTTT
CASSYSRGVDTEASF
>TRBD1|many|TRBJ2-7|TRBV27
TGTGCCAGCAGTTTATTGTTTGGACAGGGTAATACGTACGAGCAGTACTTC
CASSLLFGQGNTYEQYF
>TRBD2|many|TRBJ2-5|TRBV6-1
TGTGCCAGCAGTTCCCCGATAGCGGGAGAAGAGACCCAGTACTTC
CASSSPIAGEETQYF
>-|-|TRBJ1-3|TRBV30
TGTGCCTGGAGAAGGGGAGCTGGAAACACCATATATTTT
CAWRRGAGNTIYF
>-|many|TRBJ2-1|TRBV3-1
TGTGCCAGCAGCCAACCTTTGGGCGGCAACTACAATGAGCAGTTCTTC
CASSQPLGGNYNEQFF
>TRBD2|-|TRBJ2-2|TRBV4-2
TGTGCCAGCAGCCAAGAAGCGGGGGCGCGGACCGGGGAGCTGTTTTTT
CASSQEAGARTGELFF
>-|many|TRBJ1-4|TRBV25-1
TGTGCCAGCAGTGATCGCGTCGGAGCAGGGTTGCCCGAAAAACTGTTTTTT
CASSDRVGAGLPEKLFF
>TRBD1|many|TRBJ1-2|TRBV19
TGTGCCAGTAGTGCCTCGTCCGGGACAGTCTATGGCTACACCTTC
CASSASSGTVYGYTF
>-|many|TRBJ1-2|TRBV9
TGTGCCAGCAGCGCCTTCGGGGGGGCTGGCTACACCTTC
CASSAFGGAGYTF
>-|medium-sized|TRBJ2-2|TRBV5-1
TGCGCCAGCAGCATTGGACTAATCGACTCCGGGGAGCTGTTTTTT
CASSIGLIDSGELFF
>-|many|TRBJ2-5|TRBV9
TGTGCCAGCAGCCCCCTAGGTGCGAGAGGTCAAGAGACCCAGTACTTC
CASSPLGARGQETQYF
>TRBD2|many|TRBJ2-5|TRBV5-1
TGCGCCAGCAGCTTCCGGACTAGCAATTCAGAGACCCAGTACTTC
CASSFRTSNSETQYF
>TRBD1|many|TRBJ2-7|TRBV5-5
TGTGCCAGCAGCTGGGGACAGGCCACATACGAGCAGTACTTC
CASSWGQATYEQYF
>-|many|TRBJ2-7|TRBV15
TGTGCCACCAGCAGAGCTCTCTCAGGGTACACCTACGAGCAGTACTTC
CATSRALSGYTYEQYF
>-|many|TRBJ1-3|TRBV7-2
TGTGCCAGCAGCCGGGACGGGAGCTCTGGAGACACCATATATTTT
CASSRDGSSGDTIYF
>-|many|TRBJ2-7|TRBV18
TGTGCCAGCTCACCAGACCAGCTGGGGGGTTACGAGCAGTACTTC
CASSPDQLGGYEQYF
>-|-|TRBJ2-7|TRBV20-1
TGCAGTGCTAGAGATATTATGCAGGAGCCCTACGAGCAGTACTTC
CSARDIMQEPYEQYF
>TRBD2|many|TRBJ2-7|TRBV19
TGTGCCAGTAGTATAGTGCCTAGCGGGAACGAGCAGTACTTC
CASSIVPSGNEQYF
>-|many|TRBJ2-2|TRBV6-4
TGTGCCAGCAGTGACTCCGACACCGGGGAGCTGTTTTTT
CASSDSDTGELFF
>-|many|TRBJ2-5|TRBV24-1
TGTGCCACCAGTGAAGCCCAAGAGACCCAGTACTTC
CATSEAQETQYF
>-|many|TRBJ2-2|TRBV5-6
TGTGCCAGTAACATCGGGTCCCCCGGGGAGCTGTTTTTT
CASNIGSPGELFF
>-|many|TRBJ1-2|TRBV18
TGTGCCAGCTCAGACCTGCTGAGCTATGGCTACACCTTC
CASSDLLSYGYTF
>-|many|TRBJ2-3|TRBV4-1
TGCGCCAGCAGCCAAGGGAATGTTGATACGCAGTATTTT
CASSQGNVDTQYF
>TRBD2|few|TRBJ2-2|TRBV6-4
TGTGCCAGTAGCGCCGGGACTAGCGACACCGCGGAGCTGTTTTTT
CASSAGTSDTAELFF
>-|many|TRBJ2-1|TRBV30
TGTGCCTGGAGTGTAACCTACAATGAGCAGTTCTTC
CAWSVTYNEQFF
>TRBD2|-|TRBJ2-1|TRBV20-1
TGCAGTGCTAGAGGTAGGGGACTATCGTCTTACAATGAGCAGTTCTTC
CSARGRGLSSYNEQFF
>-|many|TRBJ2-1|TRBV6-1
TGTGCCAGCACCCGAAAGGGGCGGGTGGCCTACAATGAGCAGTTCTTC
CASTRKGRVAYNEQFF
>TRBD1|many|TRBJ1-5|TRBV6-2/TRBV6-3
TGTGCCAGCAGTTCCGGGACAGGGGTAAGTCAGCCCCAGCATTTT
CASSSGTGVSQPQHF
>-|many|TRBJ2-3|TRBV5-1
TGCGCCAGCAGGTCGGCACCCACCACAGATACGCAGTATTTT
CASRSAPTTDTQYF
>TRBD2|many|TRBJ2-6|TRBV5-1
TGCGCCAGCAGCCACGGGGGGGAGGCCGGGACTGGGGCCAACGTCCTGACTTTC
CASSHGGEAGTGANVLTF
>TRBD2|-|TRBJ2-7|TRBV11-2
TGTGCCAGCAGCACTTCCCTCGGGGGGGTTACGTACGAGCAGTACTTC
CASSTSLGGVTYEQYF
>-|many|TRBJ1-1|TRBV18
TGTGCCAGCTCACCACGAGCGGGAGGGACTGAAGCTTTCTTT
CASSPRAGGTEAFF
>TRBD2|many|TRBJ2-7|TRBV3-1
TGTGCCAGCAGCCTGTGGACTAGCGGGAGTCTGTCCGAGCAGTACTTC
CASSLWTSGSLSEQYF
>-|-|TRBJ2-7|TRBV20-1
TGCAGTGCTAGGTTTACCGGGATCGAGGTCGACGAGCAGTACTTC
CSARFTGIEVDEQYF
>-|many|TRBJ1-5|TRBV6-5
TGTGCCAGCAGTTACGGCGGAGTAAATCAGCCCCAGCATTTT
CASSYGGVNQPQHF
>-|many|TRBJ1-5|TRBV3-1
TGTGCCAGCAGCGCGGGTTATAGCAATCAGCCCCAGCATTTT
CASSAGYSNQPQHF
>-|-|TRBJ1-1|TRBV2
TGTGCCAGCAGCCTAAGACGCGATAGGACTGAAGCTTTCTTT
CASSLRRDRTEAFF
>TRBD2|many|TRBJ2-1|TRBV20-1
TGCAGTGCTAGAGATCTTGCTACTAGCGGGAGGAACAATGAGCAGTTCTTC
CSARDLATSGRNNEQFF
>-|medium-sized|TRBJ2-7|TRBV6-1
TGTGCCAGCACCCCAGGGGGGCACGAGCAGTACTTC
CASTPGGHEQYF
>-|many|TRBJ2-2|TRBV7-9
TGTGCCAGCAGCTTACAGGGGTATAATACCGGGGAGCTGTTTTTT
CASSLQGYNTGELFF
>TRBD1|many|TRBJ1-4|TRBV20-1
TGCAGTGCTTTGGGACAGAATGAAAAACTGTTTTTT
CSALGQNEKLFF
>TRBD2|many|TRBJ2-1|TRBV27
TGTGCCAGCAGTTTTGGACTAGACAATGAGCAGTTCTTC
CASSFGLDNEQFF
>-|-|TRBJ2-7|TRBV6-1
TGTGCCAGCAGTGAGTCGGCTGCTTACGAGCAGTGCTTC
CASSESAAYEQCF
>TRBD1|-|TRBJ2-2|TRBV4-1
TGCGCCAGCAGTCGGGGACAGTCCGGGGAGCTGTTTTTT
CASSRGQSGELFF
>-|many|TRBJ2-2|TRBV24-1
TGTGCCACCTCCGGGGGGCAGAACACCGGGGAGCTGTTTTTT
CATSGGQNTGELFF
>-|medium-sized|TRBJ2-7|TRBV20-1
TGCAGTGCTAGAGACCCCGGAACGAGCTACGAGCAGTACTTC
CSARDPGTSYEQYF
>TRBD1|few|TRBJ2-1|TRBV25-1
TGTGCCAGCAGACTGGGACAGGGTTTTCTCAATGAGCAGTTCTTC
CASRLGQGFLNEQFF
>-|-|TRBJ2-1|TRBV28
TGTGCCAGCAGATTGGTAGGTAGTTCCTACAATGAGCAGTTCTTC
CASRLVGSSYNEQFF
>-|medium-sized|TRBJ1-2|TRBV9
TGTGCCAGCAGCATCAGCCAGGACTCCCTTACCTATGGCTACACCTTC
CASSISQDSLTYGYTF
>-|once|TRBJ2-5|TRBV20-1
TGCAGTGCTAGACCAGGGGCGGAGACCCAGTACTTC
CSARPGAETQYF
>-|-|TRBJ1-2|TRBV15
TGTGCCACCAGCAGCGGACAGTTCGGCGGCTACACCTTC
CATSSGQFGGYTF
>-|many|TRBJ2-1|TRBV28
TGTGCCAGCAGTTTAGGGACGGCCCTTGGTGAGCAGTTCTTC
CASSLGTALGEQFF
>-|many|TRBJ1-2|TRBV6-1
TGTGCCAGCAGTGAAGGGCCCCAGGGGACCAGTAACTATGGCTACACCTTC
CASSEGPQGTSNYGYTF